Given below is one TCR beta chain in context. The data were obtained in a study of control samples from healthy donors and cancer patients. Clones were read by immunoSEQ multiplex PCR, and TCRdb kept only the in-frame ones, dropping some. This sample carries around 140,000 clones, under 95% of them seen once, and the ten largest clones take more than 6.5%. The J segment lost 4 bases and the V segment lost 1 base, leaving 3 bases of the junction unmatched. The germline V gene encodes CDR1 SGHTA and CDR2 FQGNSA. The CDR3 runs 16 residues. The gene calls are TRBV7-2 and TRBJ2-3, with 12 bases aligning to TRBD2. The sequence was obtained from a man in his late teens or twenties in good health. Sequenced material: blood. The CDR3 nucleotides are TGTGCCAGCAGCTTAGATTGGACTAGCGGGGCAGATACGCAGTATTTT. Protein product: CASSLDWTSGADTQYF.